This is a list of T cell receptor beta chains from one sample in a study of CXCR3-negative and CXCR3-positive naive CD8 T cells. For each CDR3 protein, TCRdb gives one entry from its re-call of the 5' RACE reads, without DNA. The sample totals about 130,000 distinct CDR3 sequences. The sample comprised naive CXCR3+ CD8+ T cells from blood. Every receptor here comes from a human donor in good health. Some clones in this sample may be carry-over from other donors' samples. Each CDR3 is given with its conserved first and last residue.

V: TRBV6-6; J: TRBJ1-5; CDR3: CASSYEQGSYSNQPQHF
V: TRBV28; J: TRBJ2-7; CDR3: CASSFLGLSYEQYF
V: TRBV12-3/TRBV12-4; J: TRBJ2-1; CDR3: CASSLVYSSGGNEQFF
V: TRBV7-3; J: TRBJ2-2; CDR3: CASSLWASGVNTGELFF
V: TRBV27; J: TRBJ2-7; CDR3: CASSIGTPYEQYF
V: TRBV7-6; J: TRBJ1-1; CDR3: CASSSGLNTEAFF
V: TRBV7-9; J: TRBJ2-5; CDR3: CASRRTGEETQYF
V: TRBV29-1; J: TRBJ2-1; CDR3: CSVRSDPPEQFF
V: TRBV20-1; J: TRBJ1-2; CDR3: CSARDDQGPSYGYTF
V: TRBV7-6; J: TRBJ1-2; CDR3: CASSPRTGADGYTF
V: TRBV28; J: TRBJ2-3; CDR3: CASSLNRDRYTDTQYF
V: TRBV7-9; J: TRBJ1-1; CDR3: CASSPLMNTEAFF
V: TRBV12-3/TRBV12-4; J: TRBJ2-5; CDR3: CASSLGTGGQETQYF
V: TRBV29-1; J: TRBJ2-1; CDR3: CSVPRLAANEQFF
V: TRBV6-2/TRBV6-3; J: TRBJ2-1; CDR3: CASTSGPLGPNEQYF
V: TRBV15; J: TRBJ1-1; CDR3: CATSERQGFRTEAFF
V: TRBV7-3; J: TRBJ2-7; CDR3: CASSQTGLTGAYEQYF
V: TRBV12-3/TRBV12-4; J: TRBJ2-1; CDR3: CASSFSENEQFF
V: TRBV5-5; J: TRBJ1-6; CDR3: CASSLESSPLHF
V: TRBV11-2; J: TRBJ2-5; CDR3: CASSLVVVPGRQETQYF
V: TRBV5-1; J: TRBJ2-7; CDR3: CASSLGTASYEQYF
V: TRBV7-9; J: TRBJ2-3; CDR3: CASSLVSADTQYF
V: TRBV4-2; J: TRBJ2-3; CDR3: CASSPRRGESTDTQYF
V: TRBV7-9; J: TRBJ2-7; CDR3: CASSYEYYEQYF
V: TRBV7-3; J: TRBJ1-1; CDR3: CASSPAGMNTEAFF
V: TRBV5-1; J: TRBJ2-1; CDR3: CASSLTGLDNEQFF
V: TRBV19; J: TRBJ1-1; CDR3: CASSNPGQYMNTEAFF
V: TRBV27; J: TRBJ2-7; CDR3: CASRDRGPSGSYEQYF
V: TRBV20-1; J: TRBJ2-5; CDR3: CSARDLGYETQYF
V: TRBV4-2; J: TRBJ1-1; CDR3: CASSPGTSLEAFF
V: TRBV6-5; J: TRBJ2-5; CDR3: CASRDPGYQETQYF
V: TRBV5-1; J: TRBJ2-7; CDR3: CASRSSYEQYF
V: TRBV12-3/TRBV12-4; J: TRBJ2-7; CDR3: CASSFGLGDYEQYF
V: TRBV29-1; J: TRBJ2-4; CDR3: CSVESPRDRVGQYF
V: TRBV15; J: TRBJ2-2; CDR3: CATSTTILLRERPTGELFF
V: TRBV7-9; J: TRBJ1-4; CDR3: CASSEPGTNEKLFF
V: TRBV27; J: TRBJ2-3; CDR3: CASKPGLAQDTQYF
V: TRBV7-6; J: TRBJ2-3; CDR3: CASSRTSIADTQYF
V: TRBV11-3; J: TRBJ2-7; CDR3: CASSLPGLEQYF
V: TRBV14; J: TRBJ1-6; CDR3: CASSATQGVVSPLHF
V: TRBV28; J: TRBJ2-7; CDR3: CASRPTSATYEQYF
V: TRBV6-6; J: TRBJ2-7; CDR3: CASSLSNEQYF
V: TRBV5-1; J: TRBJ2-7; CDR3: CASSLAGQGVYEQYF
V: TRBV14; J: TRBJ2-3; CDR3: CASSELAGPSTDTQYF
V: TRBV9; J: TRBJ2-7; CDR3: CASSPGGQSYEQYF
V: TRBV7-2; J: TRBJ2-1; CDR3: CASCPQGFEQFF
V: TRBV28; J: TRBJ2-2; CDR3: CASRSTGTGGAGELFF
V: TRBV25-1; J: TRBJ2-2; CDR3: CASSALAGPTNTGELFF
V: TRBV20-1; J: TRBJ2-7; CDR3: CSARPLAGPHSYEQYF
V: TRBV4-3; J: TRBJ2-7; CDR3: CASSQDKSSYEQYF
V: TRBV20-1; J: TRBJ2-1; CDR3: CSARVLREAEQFF
V: TRBV5-1; J: TRBJ2-5; CDR3: CASSPAKTQYF
V: TRBV12-3/TRBV12-4; J: TRBJ2-3; CDR3: CASSFGSGGADTQYF
V: TRBV2; J: TRBJ1-4; CDR3: CASSPDSTNEKLFF
V: TRBV10-3; J: TRBJ2-5; CDR3: CAISDRSQETQYF
V: TRBV10-1; J: TRBJ2-2; CDR3: CASRPFTNTGELFF
V: TRBV29-1; J: TRBJ2-1; CDR3: CSGGQAITYNEQFF
V: TRBV12-3/TRBV12-4; J: TRBJ1-2; CDR3: CASSGEGPDGRYTF
V: TRBV7-9; J: TRBJ2-1; CDR3: CASSLQHLNEQFF
V: TRBV12-3/TRBV12-4; J: TRBJ1-2; CDR3: CASSPHGGQNYGYTF